The source of this T cell receptor beta chain is a study of memory CD4+ T cells and cytomegalovirus serostatus (dated by TCRdb to between 2019 and 2020). Background on the whole study: A total of some 33 healthy Belgian adults, of whom 9 were CMV seropositive and about 24 were CMV seronegative, were included in the cohort. To replicate a published TCR-based CMV serostatus classifier, the study sequenced CD4+ memory TCRbeta repertoires from a Belgian cohort whose cytomegalovirus serostatus was known.

On this clone itself: The antigen it binds to is not known. Base qualities are not provided; no much larger clone lies one nucleotide away.

The Quick-DNA Microprep Kit was used to extract genomic DNA from the sorted cells. Amplification of TCRbeta DNA was done with the immunoSEQ hsTCRbeta kit, following the protocol from the manufacturer. TCRbeta libraries were sequenced on an Illumina MiSeq instrument. From the authors' description of their analysis: After out-of-frame sequences were removed, 2 million to 2.5 million distinct TCRbeta sequences remained, averaging about 66,813 per individual. Each individual was scored according to the count of about 150 previously reported CMV-associated TCRbeta sequences and the total productive distinct TCRbeta count. A beta-binomial model was reimplemented in Python, and scikit-learn random forests with default parameters were trained on data from the US cohort. Classifier performance on the Belgian cohort was summarized as median AUC with percentile confidence intervals over 10,000 bootstrap iterations. TCRdb's version of the immuneACCESS table is confined to in-frame rearrangements and falls short of the full clone set. An unresolved V gene accounts for under half of the shortfall where checked; the remainder is of unknown origin. That table furnishes V, J and clone size, whereas the DNA furnished D and trimming. This sample gives about 31,000 clones in total; under 80% of them show up just once. The ten largest account for more than 0.5% of the sample.

Single viable CD3+CD4+CD8-CD45RO+ cells were sorted as memory CD4+ T cells on a FACSAria II. CMV serostatus was determined with a Roche Elecsys assay detecting serum IgG against CMV pp150, pp28, p38 and p52. After the samples were thawed, total CD4+ T cells were enriched through positive selection using CD4 magnetic microbeads. The samples came from a different study that was designed specifically to examine the CD4+ T cell memory repertoire. Following standard operating procedures, peripheral blood mononuclear cells were isolated and cryopreserved, while serum was kept at -80 degrees C. The staining used CD3-PerCP (BW264/56), CD4-APC (RPA-T4), CD45RO-PE (UCHT1) and CD8-Pacific Orange (3B5) antibodies, and Sytox blue was used to exclude non-viable cells. The paper's findings and limits, for the study overall: Among the 150 to 200 previously reported CMV-associated TCRbeta sequences, 60 to 85 showed up in the CD4+ memory repertoires, with each one found in between one and five individuals. On the Belgian cohort, the classifier based on the original framework reached a median bootstrapped AUC of 0.95, with a 95% CI of 0.76-1.00. For CMV serostatus prediction, a median bootstrapped AUC of approximately 0.95 was reached with the original framework, and a median bootstrapped AUC of about 0.91 was reached with a US-trained random forest. Results were interpreted as suggesting that the CMV-associated TCR signature is largely present in the CD4+ memory repertoire. Only CD4+CD45RO+ memory cells were sequenced, unlike the original study, which covered naive and memory CD4+ and CD8+ populations.

This TCR was recovered from an adult in good health and CMV-seronegative. Some clones in this sample may be carry-over from other donors' samples. The sequenced material came from memory CD4+ T cells from blood.

The CDR3 sequence is CASSPGRNTEAFF. The DNA sequence reads TGTGCCAGCTCACCAGGGAGAAACACTGAAGCTTTCTTT. Recombination connected TRBV18 to TRBJ1-1, with the D gene not confidently named. The CDR1 and CDR2 encoded by the germline V gene are KGHSH and LQKENI. Between the V and J ends, shortened by 2 bases and 2 bases respectively, the junction contains 6 bases. Counted from cysteine to phenylalanine, this CDR3 has 13 amino acids. Here the CDR3 DNA is all that survives: 39 bases in frame from base 1. The variable domain in full, with residues beyond the CDR3 obtained from the reference TRBV18 and TRBJ1-1 genes, is NAGVMQNPRHLVRRRGQEARLRCSPMKGHSHVYWYRQLPEEGLKFMVYLQKENIIDESGMPKERFSAEFPKEGPSILRIQQVVRGDSAAYFCASSPGRNTEAFFGQGTRLTVV.